This TCR beta chain was identified during a study of blood T cell repertoires in COVID-19. V was pared by 5 bases and J by 2 bases, with 4 bases of the junction left unmatched. Germline V gene data show CDR1 as SQVTM and CDR2 as ANQGSEA. The CDR3 is 13 residues long. Method: immunoSEQ multiplex PCR; TCRdb's copy keeps in-frame clones and lacks some. Of about 210,000 clones in the sample, more than 75% are singletons; the top ten hold about 12%. The specimen sequenced was peripheral blood. The J gene is TRBJ2-7, the V gene TRBV29-1; 9 nucleotides align to TRBD1. This receptor was obtained from a woman aged 40 to 50 with acute or convalescent COVID-19. The CDR3, as DNA: TGCAGCGTTCGTTGGGACAGGGCCTACGAGCAGTACTTC. This gives the protein CSVRWDRAYEQYF.